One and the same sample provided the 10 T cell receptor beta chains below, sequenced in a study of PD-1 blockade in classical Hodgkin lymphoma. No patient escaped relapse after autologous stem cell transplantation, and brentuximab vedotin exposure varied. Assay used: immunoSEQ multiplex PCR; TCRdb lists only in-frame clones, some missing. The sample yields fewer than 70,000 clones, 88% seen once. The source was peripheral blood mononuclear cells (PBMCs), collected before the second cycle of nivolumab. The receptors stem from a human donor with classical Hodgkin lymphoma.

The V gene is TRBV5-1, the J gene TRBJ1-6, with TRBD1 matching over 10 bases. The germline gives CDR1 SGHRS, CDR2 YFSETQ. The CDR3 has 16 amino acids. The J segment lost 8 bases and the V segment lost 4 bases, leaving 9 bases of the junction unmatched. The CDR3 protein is CASSPQWGTGDSPLHF. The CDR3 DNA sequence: TGCGCCAGCAGCCCACAGTGGGGGACAGGGGATTCACCCCTCCACTTT. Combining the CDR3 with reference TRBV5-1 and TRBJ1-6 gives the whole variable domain KAGVTQTPRYLIKTRGQQVTLSCSPISGHRSVSWYQQTPGQGLQFLFEYFSETQRNKGNFPGRFSGRQFSNSRSEMNVSTLELGDSALYLCASSPQWGTGDSPLHFGNGTRLTVT.

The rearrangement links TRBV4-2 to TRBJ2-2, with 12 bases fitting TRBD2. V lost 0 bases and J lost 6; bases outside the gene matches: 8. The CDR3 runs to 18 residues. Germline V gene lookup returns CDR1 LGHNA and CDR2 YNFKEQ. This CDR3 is CASSQESGLAGSSGELFF. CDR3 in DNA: TGTGCCAGCAGCCAAGAGTCCGGACTAGCGGGGTCGTCCGGGGAGCTGTTTTTT.

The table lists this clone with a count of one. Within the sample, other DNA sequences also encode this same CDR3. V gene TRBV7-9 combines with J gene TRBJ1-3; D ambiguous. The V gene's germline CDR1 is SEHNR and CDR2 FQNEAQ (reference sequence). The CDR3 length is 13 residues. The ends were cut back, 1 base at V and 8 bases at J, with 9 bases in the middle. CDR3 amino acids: CASSLDSGDTIYF. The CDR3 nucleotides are TGTGCCAGCAGCTTAGATTCGGGTGACACCATATATTTT. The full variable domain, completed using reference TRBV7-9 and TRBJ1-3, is DTGVSQNPRHKITKRGQNVTFRCDPISEHNRLYWYRQTLGQGPEFLTYFQNEAQLEKSRLLSDRFSAERPKGSFSTLEIQRTEQGDSAMYLCASSLDSGDTIYFGEGSWLTVV.

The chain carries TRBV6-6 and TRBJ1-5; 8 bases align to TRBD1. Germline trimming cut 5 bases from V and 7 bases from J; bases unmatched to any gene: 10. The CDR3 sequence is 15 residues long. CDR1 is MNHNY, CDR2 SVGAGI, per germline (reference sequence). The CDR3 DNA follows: TGTGCCAGCAGTAAAGATCAGGGGGCGGGACAGCCCCAGCATTTT. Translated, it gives CASSKDQGAGQPQHF.

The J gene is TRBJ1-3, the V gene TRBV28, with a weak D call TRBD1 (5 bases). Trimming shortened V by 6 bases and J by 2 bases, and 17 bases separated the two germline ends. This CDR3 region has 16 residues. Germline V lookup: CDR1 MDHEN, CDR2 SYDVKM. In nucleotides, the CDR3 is TGTGCCAGCAGACTCGCAGGGATTGTTACTGGAAACACCATATATTTT. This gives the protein CASRLAGIVTGNTIYF. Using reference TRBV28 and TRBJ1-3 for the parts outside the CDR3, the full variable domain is DVKVTQSSRYLVKRTGEKVFLECVQDMDHENMFWYRQDPGLGLRLIYFSYDVKMKEKGDIPEGYSVSREKKERFSLILESASTNQTSMYLCASRLAGIVTGNTIYFGEGSWLTVV.

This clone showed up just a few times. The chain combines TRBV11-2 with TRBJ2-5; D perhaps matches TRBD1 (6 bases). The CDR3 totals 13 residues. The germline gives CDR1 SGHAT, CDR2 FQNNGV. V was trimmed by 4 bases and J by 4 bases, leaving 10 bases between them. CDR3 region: CASSYTGSETQYF. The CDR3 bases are TGTGCCAGCAGCTATACAGGGTCAGAGACCCAGTACTTC. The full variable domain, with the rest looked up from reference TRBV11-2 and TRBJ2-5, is EAGVAQSPRYKIIEKRQSVAFWCNPISGHATLYWYQQILGQGPKLLIQFQNNGVVDDSQLPKDRFSAERLKGVDSTLKIQPAKLEDSAVYLCASSYTGSETQYFGPGTRLLVL.

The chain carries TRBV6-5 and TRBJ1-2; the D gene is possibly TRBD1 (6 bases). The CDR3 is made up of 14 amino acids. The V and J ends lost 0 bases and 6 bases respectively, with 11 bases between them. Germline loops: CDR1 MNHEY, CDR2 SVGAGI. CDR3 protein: CASSYSVGGNGYTF. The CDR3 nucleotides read TGTGCCAGCAGTTACTCAGTAGGGGGGAATGGCTACACCTTC.

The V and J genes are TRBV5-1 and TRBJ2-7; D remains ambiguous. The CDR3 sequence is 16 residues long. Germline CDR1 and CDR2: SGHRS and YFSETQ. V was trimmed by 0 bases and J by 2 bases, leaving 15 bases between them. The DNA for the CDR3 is TGCGCCAGCAGCTTGGGGCGCACTGGACCGGCCTACGAGCAGTACTTC. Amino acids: CASSLGRTGPAYEQYF.

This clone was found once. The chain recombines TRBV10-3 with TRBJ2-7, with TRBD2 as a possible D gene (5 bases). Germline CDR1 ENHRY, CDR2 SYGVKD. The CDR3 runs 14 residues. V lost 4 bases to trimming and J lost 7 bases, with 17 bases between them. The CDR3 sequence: CAISAEVPGGEQYF. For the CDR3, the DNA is TGTGCCATCAGTGCGGAGGTCCCAGGCGGGGAGCAGTACTTC.

In DNA form, the CDR3 reads TGTGCCAGCAGCCTTGAGCAGTACTTC. This translates into CASSLEQYF. This chain uses TRBV3-1 (or the pseudogene TRBV3-2) with TRBJ2-7; D is unresolved. Trimming shortened V by 4 bases and J by 7 bases, and 2 bases separated the two germline ends. From germline, CDR1 is LGHDT and CDR2 YNNKEL (reference sequence). The CDR3 is 9 amino acids.